The 7 T cell receptor beta chains reported below all come from one sample, sequenced in a study of T-cell reconstitution after alpha-beta-depleted transplantation in children. Library preparation (for TCRbeta) was performed with unique molecular identifiers. TCRdb recomputed calls from the PCR reads with MiXCR, one row per CDR3 protein. The data contain a few hundred thousand distinct CDR3 sequences, around 46% of them singletons. The sequencing used PBMCs, collected before TCRalphabeta/CD19-depleted stem cell transplant. The receptor set was obtained from a girl aged 2-10 years with aplastic anemia, due to receive a stem cell transplant.

The chain carries TRBV12-3 or TRBV12-4 and TRBJ2-1, with 10 bases identical to TRBD2. With V trimmed by 1 base and J by 4 bases, 4 bases remained unmatched. The CDR3 runs 16 residues. CDR3 protein: CASSLEQTSGYNEQFF. DNA of the CDR3: TGTGCCAGCAGTTTAGAGCAGACTAGCGGGTACAATGAGCAGTTCTTC.

The chain recombines TRBV5-1 with TRBJ1-5; D gene ambiguous. The CDR3 extends over 14 amino acids. The germline gives CDR1 SGHRS, CDR2 YFSETQ. Trimming pared 4 bases from V and 5 bases from J, leaving 13 bases between. As DNA, the CDR3 is TGCGCCAGCAGCCCCGGGAGTGGGGATCAGCCCCAGCATTTT. This codes for CASSPGSGDQPQHF.

V and J are TRBV27 and TRBJ1-2; no clear D. Trimming removed 4 bases from V and 8 bases from J, with 14 bases in between. The germline V gene encodes CDR1 MNHEY and CDR2 SMNVEV (reference sequence). The CDR3 is made up of 13 amino acids. The CDR3 DNA follows: TGTGCCAGCAGTTCTCTTCCTCCGTCCGGCTACACCTTC. Its protein product is CASSSLPPSGYTF.

This clonotype has just a few counts. This chain connects TRBV5-1 to TRBJ1-4, with D tentatively TRBD1 (5 bases). Germline lookup yields CDR1 SGHRS and CDR2 YFSETQ. The CDR3 totals 15 residues. Trimming took 3 bases from V and 8 from J, leaving 17 bases between them. CDR3 nucleotides: TGCGCCAGCAGCTCCTCCGCTGGGACGGTCGAAAAACTGTTTTTT. Translated, it gives CASSSSAGTVEKLFF.

J is TRBJ2-3 and V is TRBV20-1, with TRBD1 identical over 9 bases. Germline assignment: CDR1 DFQATT and CDR2 SNEGSKA (reference sequence). The CDR3 runs to 15 residues. The V gene end was trimmed by 6 bases and the J gene end by 6 bases; junction bases not matched to a gene: 13. The CDR3, as DNA: TGCAGTGCCACCTACTTACAGGGGGCGTGGGATACGCAGTATTTT. Translated, it gives CSATYLQGAWDTQYF.

This clonotype showed up many times. This sequence joins TRBV5-1 and TRBJ2-2; no firm D call. Germline V CDR1 and CDR2: SGHRS, YFSETQ. V was clipped by 0 bases and J by 6 bases, with 12 bases between them. This CDR3 spans 15 amino acids. CDR3 in DNA: TGCGCCAGCAGCTTGGATTTTGCCGGAGCCGGGGAGCTGTTTTTT. This encodes CASSLDFAGAGELFF. The full variable domain, in which reference TRBV5-1 and TRBJ2-2 provide the parts outside the CDR3, is KAGVTQTPRYLIKTRGQQVTLSCSPISGHRSVSWYQQTPGQGLQFLFEYFSETQRNKGNFPGRFSGRQFSNSRSEMNVSTLELGDSALYLCASSLDFAGAGELFFGEGSRLTVL.

This clonotype was observed at least ten times. The V and J genes are TRBV20-1 and TRBJ2-1, with 16 nucleotides matching TRBD2. This CDR3 is 14 amino acids long. Germline CDR1 is DFQATT and CDR2 is SNEGSKA (reference sequence). Trimming at V came to 6 bases and at J to 10 bases, leaving 6 bases not matched to a gene. CDR3 amino acids: CSAQGLAGGEEQFF. In nucleotides, the CDR3 is TGCAGTGCCCAGGGACTAGCGGGAGGGGAAGAGCAGTTCTTC.